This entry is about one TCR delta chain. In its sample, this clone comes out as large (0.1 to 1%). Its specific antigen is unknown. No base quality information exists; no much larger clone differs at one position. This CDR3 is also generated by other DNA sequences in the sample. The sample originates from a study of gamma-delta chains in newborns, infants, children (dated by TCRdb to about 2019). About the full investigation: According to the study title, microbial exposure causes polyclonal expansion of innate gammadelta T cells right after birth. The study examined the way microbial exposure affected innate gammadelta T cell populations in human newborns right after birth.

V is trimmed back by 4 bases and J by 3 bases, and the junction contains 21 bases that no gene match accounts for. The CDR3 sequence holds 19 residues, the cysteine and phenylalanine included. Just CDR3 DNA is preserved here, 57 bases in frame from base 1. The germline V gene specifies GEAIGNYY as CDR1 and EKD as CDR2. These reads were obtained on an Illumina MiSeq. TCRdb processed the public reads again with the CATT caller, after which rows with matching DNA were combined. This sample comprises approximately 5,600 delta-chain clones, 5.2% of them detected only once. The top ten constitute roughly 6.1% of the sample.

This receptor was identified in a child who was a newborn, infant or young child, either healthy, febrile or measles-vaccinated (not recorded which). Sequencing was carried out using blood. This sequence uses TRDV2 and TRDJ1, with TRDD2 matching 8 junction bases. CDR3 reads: CACETLPTKGTEGADKLIF. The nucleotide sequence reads TGTGCCTGTGAGACGCTTCCTACGAAGGGGACCGAAGGTGCCGATAAACTCATCTTT.